This entry lists 19 T cell receptor beta chains sequenced from one sample in a study of human T cells and chemical hapten exposure. TCRdb analysed the RACE reads with MiXCR anew, one entry per CDR3 protein. Of 300,000 to 450,000 distinct CDR3 sequences listed, roughly 5% are singletons. Documented time point: pre-sensitization, week 0. Treatment indicated: therapeutic diphenylcyclopropenone sensitization with weekly scalp DPC. The sequenced sample was whole blood, obtained in connection with sensitization to the hapten diphenylcyclopropenone (DPC). These receptors were taken from a woman between 45 and 60 years old with alopecia areata. Some clones in this sample may be carry-over from other donors' samples.

Ten or more counts support this clonotype. The chain uses TRBV3-1 and TRBJ1-5; TRBD1 might be the D (6 bases). V lost 1 base and J lost 6, with 13 bases in between. Germline V lookup: CDR1 LGHDT, CDR2 YNNKEL (reference sequence). CDR3 length: 15 residues. In DNA, the CDR3 is TGTGCCAGCAGCCAAGGCAAAGGCAGGGGTCAGCCCCAGCATTTT. Translating it yields CASSQGKGRGQPQHF.

This clonotype was seen ten or more times. The chain carries TRBV2 and TRBJ1-4, with 7 bases matching TRBD1. Per the germline V gene, CDR1 is SNHLY and CDR2 is FYNNEI. Trimming took 7 bases from V and 7 from J; bases not matched to a gene: 6. This CDR3 region has 13 residues. CDR3 region: CASTRDSREKLFF. DNA for the CDR3: TGTGCCAGCACCCGGGACAGCCGTGAAAAACTGTTTTTT.

The rearrangement links TRBV15 to TRBJ1-6; 8 bases line up with TRBD1. Per the germline V gene, CDR1 is LNHNV and CDR2 is YYDKDF (reference sequence). This CDR3 is 15 amino acids long. V shed 3 bases, J shed 11 bases, and the junction held 9 bases outside the gene matches. Here the CDR3 DNA reads TGTGCCACCAGCAGGTCAGGACAGGGAACGACACCCCTCCACTTT. Protein: CATSRSGQGTTPLHF.

This clonotype has more than one count but fewer than ten. This rearrangement joins TRBV4-2 to TRBJ1-5; 8 bases match TRBD1. J gave up 4 bases and V 0 bases, and 2 bases lay outside the gene matches. Germline values: CDR1 LGHNA, CDR2 YNFKEQ. CDR3 size: 15 residues. The CDR3 nucleotides read TGTGCCAGCAGCCAAGAATGGACAGGGAATCAGCCCCAGCATTTT. This translates into CASSQEWTGNQPQHF.

This clonotype came up many times. V gene TRBV20-1 combines with J gene TRBJ1-4; D is ambiguous. The CDR3 length is 13 residues. Germline V lookup: CDR1 DFQATT, CDR2 SNEGSKA (reference sequence). V shed 1 base and J shed 3 bases, with 6 bases lying between them. CDR3 nucleotides: TGCAGTGCTAGAGGCAGTCCTAATGAAAAACTGTTTTTT. Protein sequence: CSARGSPNEKLFF.

This clonotype was detected many times. V is TRBV6-6 and J is TRBJ1-1; the match to TRBD1 covers 9 bases. The length of the CDR3 is 15 residues. V lost 2 bases, J lost 3 bases, and 4 bases stayed unmatched. Per the germline V gene, CDR1 is MNHNY and CDR2 is SVGAGI (reference sequence). The CDR3 coding sequence is TGTGCCAGCAGTTACACGGACAGGGGAGACACTGAAGCTTTCTTT. Protein: CASSYTDRGDTEAFF.

In its sample, this clonotype was seen many times. The rearrangement joins TRBV6-6 to TRBJ2-5, with 7 bases lining up with TRBD1. The CDR3 is 15 residues long. CDR1 and CDR2 (germline): MNHNY, SVGAGI (reference sequence). V lost 0 bases to trimming and J lost 13 bases; unmatched junction nucleotides: 14. The CDR3 is CASSYSRQGVGPGYF. CDR3 nucleotide sequence: TGTGCCAGCAGTTACTCGAGACAGGGCGTTGGACCGGGGTACTTC.

This clonotype was seen repeatedly, ten times or more. The chain joins TRBV7-9 to TRBJ1-1, with D unclear. V lost 5 bases, J lost 8 bases, and 12 bases lay in between. The germline V gene encodes CDR1 SEHNR and CDR2 FQNEAQ (reference sequence). The CDR3 covers 12 residues. The CDR3 nucleotides are TGTGCCAGCAGCCCACCAACGTTGGAAGCTTTCTTT. Protein product: CASSPPTLEAFF.

This clonotype was counted many times. The J gene is TRBJ2-7, the V gene TRBV4-1; D gene uncertain. CDR3 size: 15 residues. Germline loops: CDR1 MGHRA, CDR2 YSYEKL. V was pared by 1 base and J by 2 bases, with 12 bases between. The CDR3 protein is CASSQGRTRTYEQYF. As DNA, the CDR3 is TGCGCCAGCAGCCAAGGTCGGACCCGGACCTACGAGCAGTACTTC.

This clonotype was seen only a few times. This chain links TRBV29-1 with TRBJ1-2; TRBD1 matches 7 bases. This CDR3 contains 13 residues. CDR1 and CDR2 (germline): SQVTM, ANQGSEA. Unmatched junction bases numbered 6, after V lost 6 bases and J lost 2 bases. The DNA for the CDR3 is TGCAGCGTCCCGACAGGGAACAACTATGGCTACACCTTC. It is translated as CSVPTGNNYGYTF.

This chain joins TRBV6-1 and TRBJ1-4, with D perhaps matching TRBD1 (5 bases). CDR1 and CDR2 from the germline V gene are MNHNS and SASEGT. The V gene lost 5 bases and the J gene lost 7 bases, with 8 bases spanning the gap. This CDR3 contains 12 residues. This CDR3 is CASSYRREKLFF. DNA for the CDR3: TGTGCCAGCAGTTACAGGCGTGAAAAACTGTTTTTT.

This chain uses TRBV4-1 with TRBJ2-7; D possibly uses TRBD1 or TRBD2 (6 bases each). Looked up from germline, CDR1 is MGHRA and CDR2 is YSYEKL. This CDR3 has 15 residues. V was clipped by 3 bases and J by 3 bases, with 15 bases between them. CDR3 loop: CASSQIGGTNYEQYF. CDR3 sequence (DNA): TGCGCCAGCAGCCAGATCGGAGGGACAAACTACGAGCAGTACTTC.

This clonotype was counted a few times. This sequence joins TRBV4-3 and TRBJ1-2, with unresolved D. Trimming pared 4 bases from V and 8 bases from J, leaving 17 bases between. From germline, CDR1 is LGHNA and CDR2 YSLEER. This CDR3 spans 14 amino acids. The CDR3 nucleotides read TGCGCCAGCAGCCTCTTTCCCGGGCGTGAAGGCTACACCTTC. It translates to CASSLFPGREGYTF.

This clonotype was detected ten times or more. The J gene is TRBJ2-5, the V gene TRBV5-1; 8 bases agree with TRBD2. The CDR3 totals 15 residues. After removal of 0 bases from V and 4 bases from J, the junction contained 5 bases not matched to a gene. CDR1 is SGHRS, CDR2 YFSETQ, per germline. The CDR3 loop is CASSLGRGGLETQYF. CDR3 nucleotides: TGCGCCAGCAGCTTGGGACGGGGGGGCCTAGAGACCCAGTACTTC. Supplemented by reference TRBV5-1 and TRBJ2-5, the full variable domain reads KAGVTQTPRYLIKTRGQQVTLSCSPISGHRSVSWYQQTPGQGLQFLFEYFSETQRNKGNFPGRFSGRQFSNSRSEMNVSTLELGDSALYLCASSLGRGGLETQYFGPGTRLLVL.

This clonotype was seen only a few times. The gene calls are TRBV28 and TRBJ2-7, with D tentatively TRBD2 (6 bases). The ends were cut back, 6 bases at V and 3 bases at J, with 15 bases in the middle. From germline, CDR1 is MDHEN and CDR2 SYDVKM. The CDR3 is made up of 14 amino acids. CDR3 nucleotides: TGTGCCAGCAGGGGAGGCGGGTCCCTCTACGAGCAGTACTTC. Translating gives CASRGGGSLYEQYF.

On this clonotype itself: A read error is possible here, since a much larger clone lies one base away. This chain connects TRBV29-1 to TRBJ2-3; unclear D gene. The CDR3 length is 12 residues. Germline V CDR1 and CDR2: SQVTM, ANQGSEA. Here the CDR3 reads CSVKAHTDTQCF. CDR3 in DNA: TGCAGCGTGAAAGCCCACACAGATACGCAGTGTTTT.

This clonotype has just a few counts. The chain recombines TRBV20-1 with TRBJ2-7; 7 bases fit TRBD2. Trimming took 0 bases from V and 7 from J; bases not matched to a gene: 12. CDR3 size: 15 residues. The germline CDR1 and CDR2 sequences are DFQATT and SNEGSKA (reference sequence). The CDR3 region has the DNA TGCAGTGCTAGAGATGGGGGGGAATTATTAGTGGAGCAGTACTTC. Translated: CSARDGGELLVEQYF.

In its sample, this clonotype was seen many times. The chain couples TRBV7-9 to TRBJ1-2; the D is unclear. Per the germline V gene, CDR1 is SEHNR and CDR2 is FQNEAQ (reference sequence). V gave up 2 bases and J gave up 1 base, with 11 bases separating them. The CDR3 has 15 amino acids. CDR3 sequence: CASSLLTTINYGYTF. CDR3 nucleotides: TGTGCCAGCAGCTTACTGACGACGATTAACTATGGCTACACCTTC.

This clonotype has just a few counts. V gene TRBV7-2 combines with J gene TRBJ2-1, with D maybe TRBD2 (5 bases). Per germline, CDR1 SGHTA and CDR2 FQGNSA. This CDR3 has 16 amino acids. V lost 5 bases to trimming and J lost 2 bases, with 16 bases between them. The CDR3 spells CASSLEGANPYNEQFF. Written as DNA, the CDR3 is TGTGCCAGCAGCCTCGAGGGAGCGAACCCCTACAATGAGCAGTTCTTC. The full variable domain, completed using reference TRBV7-2 and TRBJ2-1, is GAGVSQSPSNKVTEKGKDVELRCDPISGHTALYWYRQSLGQGLEFLIYFQGNSAPDKSGLPSDRFSAERTGGSVSTLTIQRTQQEDSAVYLCASSLEGANPYNEQFFGPGTRLTVL.